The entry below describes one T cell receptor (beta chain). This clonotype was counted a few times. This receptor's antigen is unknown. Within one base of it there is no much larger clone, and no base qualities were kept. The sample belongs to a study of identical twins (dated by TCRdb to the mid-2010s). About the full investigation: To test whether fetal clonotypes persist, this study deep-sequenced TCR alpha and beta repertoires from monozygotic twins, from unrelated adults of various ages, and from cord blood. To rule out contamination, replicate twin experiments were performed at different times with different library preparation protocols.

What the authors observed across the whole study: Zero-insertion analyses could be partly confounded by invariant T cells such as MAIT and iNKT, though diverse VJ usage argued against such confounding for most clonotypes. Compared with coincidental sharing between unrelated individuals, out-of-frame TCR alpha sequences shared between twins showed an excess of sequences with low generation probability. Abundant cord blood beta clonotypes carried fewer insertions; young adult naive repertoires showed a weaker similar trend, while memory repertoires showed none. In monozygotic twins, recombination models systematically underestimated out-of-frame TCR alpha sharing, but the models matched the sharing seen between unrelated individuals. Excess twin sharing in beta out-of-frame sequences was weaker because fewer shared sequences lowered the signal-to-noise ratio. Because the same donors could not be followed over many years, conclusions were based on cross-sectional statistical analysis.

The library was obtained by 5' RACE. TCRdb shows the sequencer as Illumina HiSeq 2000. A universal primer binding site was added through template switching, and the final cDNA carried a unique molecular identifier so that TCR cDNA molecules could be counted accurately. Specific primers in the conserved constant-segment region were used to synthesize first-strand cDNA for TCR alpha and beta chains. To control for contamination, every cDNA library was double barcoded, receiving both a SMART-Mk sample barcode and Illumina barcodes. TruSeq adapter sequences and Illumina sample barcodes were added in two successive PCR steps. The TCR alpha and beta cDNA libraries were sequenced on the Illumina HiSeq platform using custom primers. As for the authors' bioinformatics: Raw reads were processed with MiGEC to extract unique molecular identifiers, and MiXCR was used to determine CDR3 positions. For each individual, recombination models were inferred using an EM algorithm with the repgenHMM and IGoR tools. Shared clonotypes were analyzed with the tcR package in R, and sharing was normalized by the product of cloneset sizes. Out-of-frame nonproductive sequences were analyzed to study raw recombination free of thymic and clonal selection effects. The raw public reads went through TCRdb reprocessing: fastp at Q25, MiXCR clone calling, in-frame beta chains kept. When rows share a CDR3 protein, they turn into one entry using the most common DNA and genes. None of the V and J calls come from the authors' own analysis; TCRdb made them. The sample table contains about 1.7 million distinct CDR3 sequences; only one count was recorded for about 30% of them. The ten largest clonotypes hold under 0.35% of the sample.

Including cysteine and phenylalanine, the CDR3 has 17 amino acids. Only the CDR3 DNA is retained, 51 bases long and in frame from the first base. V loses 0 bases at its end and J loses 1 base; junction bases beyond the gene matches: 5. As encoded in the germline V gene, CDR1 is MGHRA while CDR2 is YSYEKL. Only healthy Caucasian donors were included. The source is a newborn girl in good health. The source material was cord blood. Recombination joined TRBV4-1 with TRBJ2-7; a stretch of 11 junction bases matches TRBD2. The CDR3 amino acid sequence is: CASSQDNSGRVSYEQYF. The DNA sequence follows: TGCGCCAGCAGCCAAGATAATAGCGGGAGGGTGTCCTACGAGCAGTACTTC.